The 22 T cell receptor beta chains below all came from one sample that was sequenced in a study of T cell responses to AZD1222 COVID-19 vaccine. The protocol was immunoSEQ multiplex PCR, while the TCRdb copy is restricted to in-frame clones and leaves out a portion. The profile covers around 80,000 clones, with 90% appearing a single time and about 5.2% taken by the ten largest. Sample: peripheral blood, taken on day 0 of AZD1222 vaccination. The receptors here all came from an adult in good health.

The rearrangement uses TRBV7-9 and TRBJ2-1, with D possibly matching TRBD1 (5 bases). The germline CDR1 and CDR2 sequences are SEHNR and FQNEAQ (reference sequence). The CDR3 sequence is 16 residues long. Trimming cost V 1 base and J 4 bases, with 14 bases left between them. The CDR3 sequence: CASSLVVTEPYNEQFF. CDR3 nucleotides: TGTGCCAGCAGCTTAGTTGTGACAGAGCCTTACAATGAGCAGTTCTTC.

The J gene is TRBJ2-1, the V gene TRBV7-9; 11 bases map to TRBD2. The CDR3 contains 17 residues. Germline lookup yields CDR1 SEHNR and CDR2 FQNEAQ (reference sequence). The ends lost 1 base at V and 8 bases at J; junction bases unmatched: 10. CDR3 bases: TGTGCCAGCAGCTTAGTATATATAGCGGGGGGGCCAGATGAGCAGTTCTTC. Protein: CASSLVYIAGGPDEQFF.

The chain employs TRBV12-3 or TRBV12-4 and TRBJ2-7; D not resolved. The V gene lost 3 bases and the J gene lost 3 bases, with 6 bases spanning the gap. The CDR3 sequence is 12 residues long. The CDR3 region has the DNA TGTGCCAGCAGTTTCTGGGGCTACGAGCAGTACTTC. The encoded protein is CASSFWGYEQYF.

The V and J genes are TRBV6-5 and TRBJ1-5; D not certain. This CDR3 has 13 residues. Germline CDR1 and CDR2: MNHEY and SVGAGI. With 11 bases removed from V and 4 bases from J, the gap between germline ends came to 15 bases. As DNA, the CDR3 is TGTGCCGCCCCGGGGAGGGAGAATCAGCCCCAGCATTTT. This encodes CAAPGRENQPQHF.

The chain has TRBV15 and TRBJ1-2, with D perhaps TRBD1 (5 bases). Trimming shortened V by 5 bases and J by 0 bases, and 16 bases separated the two germline ends. This CDR3 comprises 16 residues. Per germline, CDR1 LNHNV and CDR2 YYDKDF (reference sequence). The CDR3 protein is CATSSGGGRTNYGYTF. The CDR3 region has the DNA TGTGCCACCAGCTCTGGGGGTGGCAGGACTAACTATGGCTACACCTTC.

The V and J genes are TRBV4-3 and TRBJ1-2; 8 nucleotides match TRBD1. After removal of 3 bases from V and 14 bases from J, the junction contained 14 bases not matched to a gene. Per the germline V gene, CDR1 is LGHNA and CDR2 is YSLEER. The CDR3 runs 14 residues. CDR3 in DNA: TGCGCCAGCAGCCAGGACAGGGAGAGAAATTTAAGGACCTTC. Its protein product is CASSQDRERNLRTF.

The chain is built from TRBV28 and TRBJ1-5; TRBD1 is a possible D gene (5 bases). Trimming took 5 bases from V and 0 from J, leaving 17 bases between them. Germline V gene lookup returns CDR1 MDHEN and CDR2 SYDVKM. This CDR3 is 17 amino acids long. The chain's CDR3 is CASSPFPRQYSNQPQHF. CDR3 nucleotide sequence: TGTGCCAGCAGTCCTTTCCCCCGACAGTATAGCAATCAGCCCCAGCATTTT. Variable domain in full (rest from reference TRBV28 and TRBJ1-5): DVKVTQSSRYLVKRTGEKVFLECVQDMDHENMFWYRQDPGLGLRLIYFSYDVKMKEKGDIPEGYSVSREKKERFSLILESASTNQTSMYLCASSPFPRQYSNQPQHFGDGTRLSIL.

This chain uses TRBV28 with TRBJ1-2, with TRBD1 as a possible D gene (5 bases). This CDR3 contains 13 residues. V dropped 11 bases and J dropped 1 base, with 14 bases sitting between them. The germline V gene has CDR1 MDHEN and CDR2 SYDVKM. The CDR3 loop reads CASTGPNNYGYTF. In DNA, the CDR3 is TGTGCCTCTACGGGGCCCAATAACTATGGCTACACCTTC.

The chain recombines TRBV3-1 (or the pseudogene TRBV3-2) with TRBJ1-3; D is unclear. The CDR3 contains 13 residues. Between the trimmed V and J ends, which lost 1 base and 4 bases, there was a span of 5 bases. Germline V CDR1 and CDR2: LGHDT, YNNKEL (reference sequence). This CDR3 reads CASSQATGNTIYF. The CDR3 DNA reads TGTGCCAGCAGCCAAGCAACAGGAAACACCATATATTTT.

The rearrangement links TRBV7-3 to TRBJ2-3, with 10 nucleotides matching TRBD2. This CDR3 has 15 residues. Germline V gene data show CDR1 as SGHTA and CDR2 as FQGTGA. Trimming took 8 bases from V and 0 from J; bases not matched to a gene: 5. This CDR3 reads CASGVAGGSTDTQYF. The CDR3 bases are TGTGCCAGCGGGGTAGCGGGGGGCAGCACAGATACGCAGTATTTT.

This chain connects TRBV12-3 or TRBV12-4 to TRBJ1-2; no definite D call. V lost 1 base and J 8 bases, leaving 5 bases between the germline ends. The CDR3 covers 11 residues. In nucleotides, the CDR3 is TGTGCCAGCAGTTTAGGGGAGGGCTACACCTTC. This gives the protein CASSLGEGYTF.

This chain links TRBV7-4 with TRBJ1-1; no firm D call. V gave up 1 base and J gave up 8 bases, with 11 bases separating them. Germline V lookup: CDR1 SGHVT, CDR2 SQSDAQ. This CDR3 spans 13 amino acids. The CDR3 nucleotides are TGTGCCAGCAGCTTAGTTCCCTCCGACGAAGCTTTCTTT. It codes for CASSLVPSDEAFF.

V usage is TRBV28 and J usage is TRBJ2-5, with TRBD2 matching 14 bases. CDR3 length equals 16 residues. Per the germline V gene, CDR1 is MDHEN and CDR2 is SYDVKM. After removal of 6 bases from V and 5 bases from J, the junction contained 8 bases not matched to a gene. The CDR3 here is CASSRGLAGGSETQYF. CDR3 nucleotides: TGTGCCAGCAGCCGTGGACTAGCGGGGGGCAGCGAGACCCAGTACTTC.

The V and J genes are TRBV2 and TRBJ2-7; possible D gene TRBD1, 6 bases. This CDR3 has 13 amino acids. V was clipped by 7 bases and J by 0 bases, with 10 bases between them. In germline, CDR1 is SNHLY, CDR2 FYNNEI. CDR3 in amino acids: CASTRDISYEQYF. In DNA, the CDR3 is TGTGCCAGCACCAGGGACATCTCCTACGAGCAGTACTTC. Full variable domain (outside the CDR3, taken from reference TRBV2 and TRBJ2-7): EPEVTQTPSHQVTQMGQEVILRCVPISNHLYFYWYRQILGQKVEFLVSFYNNEISEKSEIFDDQFSVERPDGSNFTLKIRSTKLEDSAMYFCASTRDISYEQYFGPGTRLTVT.

This chain uses TRBV4-2 with TRBJ1-2; D remains unclear. Germline values: CDR1 LGHNA, CDR2 YNFKEQ. There are 15 residues in the CDR3. The V gene lost 1 base and the J gene lost 5 bases, with 14 bases spanning the gap. The CDR3 coding sequence is TGTGCCAGCAGCCAAGGCTCGCAAGGTCCTTATGGCTACACCTTC. Translating gives CASSQGSQGPYGYTF.

The V gene is TRBV11-2, the J gene TRBJ2-7, with 10 bases identical to TRBD2. The V gene's germline CDR1 is SGHAT and CDR2 FQNNGV. V was pared by 2 bases and J by 5 bases, with 6 bases of the junction left unmatched. This CDR3 is built from 15 residues. CDR3 sequence: CASSLILAGGDEQYF. In nucleotides, the CDR3 is TGTGCCAGCAGCTTAATATTAGCGGGGGGTGACGAGCAGTACTTC.

The chain recombines TRBV11-3 with TRBJ1-1; 10 nucleotides align to TRBD1. The CDR3 totals 14 residues. Unmatched junction bases numbered 5, after V lost 1 base and J lost 9 bases. In germline, CDR1 is SGHNT, CDR2 YENEEA. The CDR3 loop is CASSLAGQGVQAFF. CDR3 DNA sequence: TGTGCCAGCAGCTTAGCTGGACAGGGGGTACAAGCTTTCTTT.

The rearrangement links TRBV10-1 to TRBJ1-4, with a tentative D call TRBD1 (5 bases). The CDR3 is 16 amino acids. Germline V gives CDR1 WNHNN, CDR2 SYGVQD (reference sequence). Trimming left V 7 bases short and J 0 bases short, with 15 bases between. The CDR3: CASTRLTGSTNEKLFF. The CDR3, as DNA: TGCGCCAGCACCCGACTAACAGGTTCAACTAATGAAAAACTGTTTTTT.

This clone was recorded only once. The chain links TRBV5-1 to TRBJ1-4; TRBD1 matches at 7 bases. The germline V gene encodes CDR1 SGHRS and CDR2 YFSETQ. J lost 3 bases, V lost 4 bases, and 9 bases had no gene match. CDR3 length: 16 residues. CDR3 amino acids: CASSQDPRGANEKLFF. In DNA, the CDR3 is TGCGCCAGCAGCCAAGACCCCAGGGGGGCTAATGAAAAACTGTTTTTT. Together with reference TRBV5-1 and TRBJ1-4, the CDR3 gives the full variable domain: KAGVTQTPRYLIKTRGQQVTLSCSPISGHRSVSWYQQTPGQGLQFLFEYFSETQRNKGNFPGRFSGRQFSNSRSEMNVSTLELGDSALYLCASSQDPRGANEKLFFGSGTQLSVL.

This clone was counted a few times. The rearrangement joins TRBV19 to TRBJ2-1, with 7 bases matching TRBD1. The CDR3 loop spans 16 amino acids. Trimming removed 7 bases from V and 2 bases from J; junction bases left unmatched: 11. CDR1 LNHDA and CDR2 SQIVND come from the germline V gene (reference sequence). CDR3 region: CASIPTGTDPYNEQFF. Here the CDR3 DNA reads TGTGCCAGTATTCCCACCGGGACAGATCCCTACAATGAGCAGTTCTTC. The full variable domain, with the rest looked up from reference TRBV19 and TRBJ2-1, is DGGITQSPKYLFRKEGQNVTLSCEQNLNHDAMYWYRQDPGQGLRLIYYSQIVNDFQKGDIAEGYSVSREKKESFPLTVTSAQKNPTAFYLCASIPTGTDPYNEQFFGPGTRLTVL.

This sequence joins TRBV5-6 and TRBJ1-4; D is possibly TRBD1 (6 bases). The V and J ends lost 3 bases and 8 bases respectively, with 14 bases between them. In germline, CDR1 is SGHDT, CDR2 YYEEEE. The CDR3 consists of 14 residues. DNA of the CDR3: TGTGCCAGCAGCTCTCCAGGGGCACGGGAAAAACTGTTTTTT. Translating gives CASSSPGAREKLFF.

This chain joins TRBV7-2 and TRBJ2-7, with 9 bases matching TRBD2. The CDR3 is 16 amino acids. Germline values: CDR1 SGHTA, CDR2 FQGNSA. Germline trimming cut 3 bases from V and 0 bases from J; bases unmatched to any gene: 6. The CDR3 protein is CASSFQSGGLSYEQYF. Here the CDR3 DNA reads TGTGCCAGCAGCTTCCAAAGCGGGGGGCTCTCCTACGAGCAGTACTTC.